This section outlines one T cell receptor beta chain sequence together with its context. Its antigen is not known. These data come from a study of T cell responses to AZD1222 COVID-19 vaccine. Points from the study as a whole: Sampling captured repertoires only after the peak T cell response. Per reports, nearly half of all spike-specific TCRs target regions that are unmutated in variants.

The CDR3 contains 16 residues. V was pared by 8 bases and J by 1 base, with 18 bases between. The germline CDR1 and CDR2 sequences are MDHEN and SYDVKM. The method was immunoSEQ multiplex PCR; TCRdb's version includes in-frame clones alone and lacks a portion of them. The sample holds roughly 200,000 clones, about 92% seen once. The chain recombines TRBV28 with TRBJ2-4, with D possibly being TRBD1 (5 bases). The source is an adult who received the MenACWY meningococcal vaccine as a control. The source was peripheral blood, collected 28 days after the second dose of the MenACWY control vaccine. CDR3 residues: CASSTARALAKNIQYF. The CDR3 DNA sequence: TGTGCCAGCTCCACGGCCAGGGCTTTGGCCAAAAACATTCAGTACTTC.